The text below deals with one T cell receptor beta chain. The sample is drawn from a study of blood T cell repertoires in COVID-19. Authors' data handling: Amplified reference gene primers provided the basis for estimating nucleated cell counts. TCRdb's table, derived via immunoSEQ multiplex PCR, lists solely in-frame clones and lacks some. V and J calls and clone size are given by that table; D and trimming were obtained from the DNA. In the table there are roughly 190,000 clones, about 93% of which are singletons. The TCR originated in a man younger than 45 with COVID-19, enrolled during active disease. Specimen: peripheral blood.

CDR3 residues: CASGPRGDEQFF. CDR3 DNA: TGTGCTAGTGGTCCCCGGGGGGATGAGCAGTTCTTC. The chain couples TRBV12-5 to TRBJ2-1; the match to TRBD2 covers 7 bases. The V gene end was trimmed by 5 bases and the J gene end by 8 bases; junction bases not matched to a gene: 3. The CDR3 extends over 12 amino acids. Germline V CDR1 and CDR2: LGHNT, FRNRAP.